The next 9 T cell receptor beta chains were all read from a single sample in a study of shared clonotypes between healthy human individuals. Only in-frame clones appear in the TCRdb table, and some are missing; sequencing was by immunoSEQ multiplex PCR. The repertoire holds approximately 2.5 million clones, 93% seen once, with approximately 0.37% in the top ten. Input material: naive CD4+ T cells from PBMCs. The sample's subset: CD45RA+ positively selected. The source of these receptors is a man younger than 30 in good health. Some clones in this sample may be carry-over from other donors' samples.

The chain recombines TRBV28 with TRBJ1-3; D may be TRBD1 (6 bases). The V and J ends lost 2 bases and 4 bases respectively, with 15 bases between them. The CDR3 consists of 16 residues. CDR1 and CDR2 from the germline V gene are MDHEN and SYDVKM. The DNA for the CDR3 is TGTGCCAGCAGTTTAGGATTCGAGGGGGACGGAAACACCATATATTTT. Amino acids: CASSLGFEGDGNTIYF. The variable domain in full, completed from reference TRBV28 and TRBJ1-3, reads DVKVTQSSRYLVKRTGEKVFLECVQDMDHENMFWYRQDPGLGLRLIYFSYDVKMKEKGDIPEGYSVSREKKERFSLILESASTNQTSMYLCASSLGFEGDGNTIYFGEGSWLTVV.

The genes are TRBV7-2 and TRBJ2-3, with a weak D call TRBD2 (6 bases). Germline V CDR1 and CDR2: SGHTA, FQGNSA. This CDR3 is 15 amino acids long. Between the trimmed V and J ends, which lost 1 base and 5 bases, there was a span of 13 bases. CDR3 loop: CASSLGPGERDTQYF. For the CDR3, the DNA is TGTGCCAGCAGCTTAGGCCCGGGAGAGCGAGATACGCAGTATTTT.

The rearrangement uses TRBV5-1 and TRBJ1-4; TRBD1 aligns across 9 bases. Unmatched junction bases numbered 3, after V lost 7 bases and J lost 5 bases. The germline V gene has CDR1 SGHRS and CDR2 YFSETQ. This CDR3 has 13 residues. CDR3 sequence: CASRTGENEKLFF. In DNA, the CDR3 is TGCGCCAGCCGGACAGGGGAGAATGAAAAACTGTTTTTT.

The CDR3 reads CASSVEDRNEKLFF. In DNA, the CDR3 is TGTGCCAGCAGCGTAGAGGACAGGAATGAAAAACTGTTTTTT. This sequence joins TRBV9 and TRBJ1-4; 7 nucleotides match TRBD1. Trimming at V came to 0 bases and at J to 5 bases, leaving 1 base not matched to a gene. Germline lookup yields CDR1 SGDLS and CDR2 YYNGEE. CDR3 length: 14 residues.

This chain connects TRBV5-4 to TRBJ2-7, with no clear D. The CDR3 spans 14 residues. The V end lost 1 base, the J end lost 2 bases, and 10 bases lay between the germline ends. Germline lookup yields CDR1 SGHNT and CDR2 YYREEE (reference sequence). The CDR3 sequence: CASSLFYPTYEQYF. Written as DNA, the CDR3 is TGTGCCAGCAGCTTGTTTTATCCTACCTACGAGCAGTACTTC.

CDR3 sequence (DNA): TGTGCCAGCAGCCGGACTAGCGCAAGCTCCTACAATGAGCAGTTCTTC. Translating it yields CASSRTSASSYNEQFF. The chain couples TRBV7-3 to TRBJ2-1, with 9 bases matching TRBD2. This CDR3 region has 16 residues. Germline V lookup: CDR1 SGHTA, CDR2 FQGTGA. Unmatched junction bases numbered 5, after V lost 5 bases and J lost 0 bases.

This chain uses TRBV2 with TRBJ1-1, with D perhaps matching TRBD1 (6 bases). Per the germline V gene, CDR1 is SNHLY and CDR2 is FYNNEI. V was cut by 6 bases and J by 4 bases, with 15 bases left in between. The length of the CDR3 is 14 residues. The CDR3 here is CASSKGGEGTEAFF. CDR3 sequence (DNA): TGTGCCAGCAGCAAGGGGGGTGAGGGCACTGAAGCTTTCTTT.

The chain has TRBV21-1 and TRBJ2-4; whether TRBD2, the table's D call, matches the DNA was not checked. TRBV21-1 is a documented pseudogene. CDR3 size: 20 residues. The CDR3 sequence: CASSKVRGVKRMGAKNIQYF. DNA of the CDR3: TGTGCCAGCAGCAAAGTCCGGGGGGTGAAGAGGATGGGAGCCAAAAACATTCAGTACTTC.

The J gene is TRBJ2-7, the V gene TRBV7-9, with a weak D call TRBD1 (6 bases). Germline lookup yields CDR1 SEHNR and CDR2 FQNEAQ (reference sequence). Trimming took off 3 bases at V and 6 bases at J, with 21 bases between the two ends. The CDR3 is made up of 16 amino acids. The CDR3 sequence: CASSLGSLGAQSEQYF. In DNA form, the CDR3 reads TGTGCCAGCAGCTTGGGGAGTCTGGGGGCGCAGTCCGAGCAGTACTTC.